This TCR beta chain was observed in a study of a mutant IDH1 vaccine in newly diagnosed glioma. Sequencing was performed with immunoSEQ multiplex PCR; in TCRdb, only in-frame clones are kept and a portion is missing. The sample contains around 76,000 clones, around 85% of which appear only once. Documented time point: week 23, last vaccination. A single vaccine dose contained 300 ug of mutant IDH1 20-mer peptide, and topical imiquimod was used with it. Concerning this clone: Its matching antigen is unknown.

The receptor's source is a woman in her forties or fifties with glioma. The source was PBMCs, collected from a glioma patient whose treatment included an IDH1 peptide vaccine.

The CDR3 sequence is CASSLPGGGAGTEAFF. CDR3 DNA sequence: TGTGCCAGCAGTCTCCCCGGGGGAGGGGCGGGGACTGAAGCTTTCTTT. V is TRBV28 and J is TRBJ1-1, with D perhaps TRBD1 (5 bases). The CDR3 loop spans 16 amino acids. Trimming removed 5 bases at V and 5 bases at J, with 21 bases between. Per germline, CDR1 MDHEN and CDR2 SYDVKM.